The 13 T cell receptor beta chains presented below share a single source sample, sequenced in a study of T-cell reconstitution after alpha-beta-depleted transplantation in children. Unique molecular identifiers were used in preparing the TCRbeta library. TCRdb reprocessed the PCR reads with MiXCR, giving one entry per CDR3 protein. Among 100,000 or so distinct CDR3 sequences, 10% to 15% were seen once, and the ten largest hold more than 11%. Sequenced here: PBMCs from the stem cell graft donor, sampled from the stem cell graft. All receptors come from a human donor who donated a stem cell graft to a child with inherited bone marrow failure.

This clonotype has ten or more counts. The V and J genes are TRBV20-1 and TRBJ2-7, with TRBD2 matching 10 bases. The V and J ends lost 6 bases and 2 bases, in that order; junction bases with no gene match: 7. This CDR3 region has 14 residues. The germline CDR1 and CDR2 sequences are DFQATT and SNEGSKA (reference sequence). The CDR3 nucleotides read TGCAGTGCAACGGGACTAGCGCCTGCCTACGAGCAGTACTTC. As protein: CSATGLAPAYEQYF.

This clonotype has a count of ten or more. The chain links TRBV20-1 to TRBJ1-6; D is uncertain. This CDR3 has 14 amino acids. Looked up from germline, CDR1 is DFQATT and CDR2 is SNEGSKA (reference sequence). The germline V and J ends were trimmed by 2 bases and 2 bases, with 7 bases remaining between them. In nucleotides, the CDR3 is TGCAGTGCTAGATCTCTAGCCTATAATTCACCCCTCCACTTT. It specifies CSARSLAYNSPLHF.

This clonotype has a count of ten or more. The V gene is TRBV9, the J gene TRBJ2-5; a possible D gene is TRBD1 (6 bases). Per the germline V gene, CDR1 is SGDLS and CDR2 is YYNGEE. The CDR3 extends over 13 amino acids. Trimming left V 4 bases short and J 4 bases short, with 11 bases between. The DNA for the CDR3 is TGTGCCAGCAGCACCCAACAGGGAGAGACCCAGTACTTC. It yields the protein CASSTQQGETQYF.

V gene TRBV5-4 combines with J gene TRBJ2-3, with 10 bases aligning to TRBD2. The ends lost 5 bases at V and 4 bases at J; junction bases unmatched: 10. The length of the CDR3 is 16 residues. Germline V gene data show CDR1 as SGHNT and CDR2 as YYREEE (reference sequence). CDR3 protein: CASSPLAGVEADTQYF. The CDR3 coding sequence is TGTGCCAGCAGTCCCCTAGCGGGGGTAGAGGCAGATACGCAGTATTTT. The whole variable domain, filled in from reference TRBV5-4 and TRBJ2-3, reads ETGVTQSPTHLIKTRGQQVTLRCSSQSGHNTVSWYQQALGQGPQFIFQYYREEENGRGNFPPRFSGLQFPNYSSELNVNALELDDSALYLCASSPLAGVEADTQYFGPGTRLTVL.

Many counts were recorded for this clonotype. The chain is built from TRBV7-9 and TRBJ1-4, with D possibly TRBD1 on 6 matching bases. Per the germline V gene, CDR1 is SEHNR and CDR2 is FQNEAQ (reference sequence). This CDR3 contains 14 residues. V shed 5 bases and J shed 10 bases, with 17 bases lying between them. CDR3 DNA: TGTGCCAGCAGCCAAGCACTCCAAGGGGGAAAACTGTTTTTT. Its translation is CASSQALQGGKLFF.

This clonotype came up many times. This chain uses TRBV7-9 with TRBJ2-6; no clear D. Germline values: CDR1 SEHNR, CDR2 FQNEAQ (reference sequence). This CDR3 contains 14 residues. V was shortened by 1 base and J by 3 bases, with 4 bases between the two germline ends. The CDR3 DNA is TGTGCCAGCAGCTTAGATAATGGGGCCAACGTCCTGACTTTC. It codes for CASSLDNGANVLTF.

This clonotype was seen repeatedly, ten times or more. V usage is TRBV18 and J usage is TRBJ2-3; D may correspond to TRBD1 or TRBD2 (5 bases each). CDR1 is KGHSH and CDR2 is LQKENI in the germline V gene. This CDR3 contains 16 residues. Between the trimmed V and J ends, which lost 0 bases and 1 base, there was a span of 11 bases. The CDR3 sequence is CASSPPTVGRTDTQYF. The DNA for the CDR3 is TGTGCCAGCTCACCACCGACTGTGGGACGCACAGATACGCAGTATTTT. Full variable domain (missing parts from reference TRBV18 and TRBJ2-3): NAGVMQNPRHLVRRRGQEARLRCSPMKGHSHVYWYRQLPEEGLKFMVYLQKENIIDESGMPKERFSAEFPKEGPSILRIQQVVRGDSAAYFCASSPPTVGRTDTQYFGPGTRLTVL.

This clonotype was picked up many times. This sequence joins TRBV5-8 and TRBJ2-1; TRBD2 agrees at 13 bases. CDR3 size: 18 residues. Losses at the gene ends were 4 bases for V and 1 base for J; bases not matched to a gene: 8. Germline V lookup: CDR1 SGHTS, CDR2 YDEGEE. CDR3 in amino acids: CASSARLAGGSSYNEQFF. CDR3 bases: TGTGCCAGCAGCGCCCGACTAGCGGGAGGTTCTTCCTACAATGAGCAGTTCTTC.

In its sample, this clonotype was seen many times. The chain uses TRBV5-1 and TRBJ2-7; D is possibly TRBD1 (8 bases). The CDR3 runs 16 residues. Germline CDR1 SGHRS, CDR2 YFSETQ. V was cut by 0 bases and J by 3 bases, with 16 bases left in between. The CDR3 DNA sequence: TGCGCCAGCAGCTTGGGCCCACAGGGGGGGAACTACGAGCAGTACTTC. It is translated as CASSLGPQGGNYEQYF. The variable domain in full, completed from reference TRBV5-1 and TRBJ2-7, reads KAGVTQTPRYLIKTRGQQVTLSCSPISGHRSVSWYQQTPGQGLQFLFEYFSETQRNKGNFPGRFSGRQFSNSRSEMNVSTLELGDSALYLCASSLGPQGGNYEQYFGPGTRLTVT.

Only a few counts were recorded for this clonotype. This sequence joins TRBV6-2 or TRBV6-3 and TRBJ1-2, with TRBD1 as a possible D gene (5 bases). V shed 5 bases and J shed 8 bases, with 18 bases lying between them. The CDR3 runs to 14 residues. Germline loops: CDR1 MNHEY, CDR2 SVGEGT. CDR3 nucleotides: TGTGCCAGCAGTCATACCCTCCGGGACGGAGGCTACACCTTC. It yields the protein CASSHTLRDGGYTF.

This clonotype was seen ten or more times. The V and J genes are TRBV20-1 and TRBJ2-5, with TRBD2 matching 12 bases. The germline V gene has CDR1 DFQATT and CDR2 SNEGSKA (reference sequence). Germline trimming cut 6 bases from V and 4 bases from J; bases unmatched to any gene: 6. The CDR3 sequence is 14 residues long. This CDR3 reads CSARPGLAGETQYF. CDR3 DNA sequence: TGCAGTGCCCGTCCGGGACTAGCGGGAGAGACCCAGTACTTC.

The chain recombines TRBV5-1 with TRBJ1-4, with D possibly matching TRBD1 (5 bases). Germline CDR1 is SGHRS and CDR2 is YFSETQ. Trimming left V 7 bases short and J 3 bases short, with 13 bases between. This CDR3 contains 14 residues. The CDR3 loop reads CASSTGPANEKLFF. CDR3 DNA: TGCGCCAGCTCTACGGGACCCGCTAATGAAAAACTGTTTTTT.

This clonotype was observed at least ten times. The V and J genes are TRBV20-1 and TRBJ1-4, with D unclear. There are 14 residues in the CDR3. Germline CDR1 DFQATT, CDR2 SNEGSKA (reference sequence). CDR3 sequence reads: CRPRGRTRYEKLFF. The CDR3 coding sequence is TGCAGGCCAAGAGGCCGGACGCGATACGAAAAACTGTTTTTT.